This T cell receptor (beta chain) was sequenced in a study of cytomegalovirus exposure and HLA in healthy donors. Note on this clone: No antigen is known for it.

Overall study findings and caveats: Other equally common chains were less clonally expanded than HLA-associated TCR beta chains, a later analysis showed. It was reportedly the case that the classifier diagnosed cytomegalovirus status with high specificity and sensitivity.

Trimming stripped 4 bases from V and 4 bases from J, with 16 bases between. The CDR3 loop spans 14 amino acids. The germline V gene has CDR1 GTSNPN and CDR2 SVGIG (reference sequence). The PCR ran on 60 Vbeta and 13 Jbeta primers. The repertoire was sequenced with immunoSEQ multiplex PCR; TCRdb's copy has only in-frame clones and lacks some. The sample records roughly 140,000 clones, 75% to 80% being singletons. J is TRBJ1-1 and V is TRBV30; the D is unclear. The sequence derives from a man aged 40-49 years in good health and CMV-seropositive. Sequenced input: PBMCs. The CDR3 region has the DNA TGTGCCTGGAACGGGATAACATTGGGCACTGAAGCTTTCTTT. This translates into CAWNGITLGTEAFF. The full variable domain, rest sourced from reference TRBV30 and TRBJ1-1, is SQTIHQWPATLVQPVGSPLSLECTVEGTSNPNLYWYRQAAGRGLQLLFYSVGIGQISSEVPQNLSASRPQDRQFILSSKKLLLSDSGFYLCAWNGITLGTEAFFGQGTRLTVV.